The 26 T cell receptor beta chains listed next were all sequenced from one sample in a study of identical twins. TCRdb analysed the 5' RACE reads with MiXCR anew, one entry per CDR3 protein. The data show about 690,000 distinct CDR3 sequences, roughly 6.2% seen once. The sequenced material came from naive T cells sorted from blood. Receptors were obtained from a man aged 18 to 29 in good health.

In this sample, this clonotype turned up a few times. The gene calls are TRBV5-1 and TRBJ2-5, with D perhaps TRBD1 (6 bases). The V gene's germline CDR1 is SGHRS and CDR2 YFSETQ. Trimming took 3 bases from V and 0 from J, leaving 15 bases between them. The CDR3 is 16 amino acids. In DNA, the CDR3 is TGCGCCAGCAGCTGGAACAAAGGGACACACCAAGAGACCCAGTACTTC. As protein: CASSWNKGTHQETQYF. The full variable domain, rest sourced from reference TRBV5-1 and TRBJ2-5, is KAGVTQTPRYLIKTRGQQVTLSCSPISGHRSVSWYQQTPGQGLQFLFEYFSETQRNKGNFPGRFSGRQFSNSRSEMNVSTLELGDSALYLCASSWNKGTHQETQYFGPGTRLLVL.

The chain joins TRBV12-3 or TRBV12-4 to TRBJ2-6, with D possibly matching TRBD2 (6 bases). This CDR3 contains 19 residues. The V gene lost 4 bases and the J gene lost 3 bases, with 22 bases spanning the gap. The CDR3 DNA is TGTGCCAGCAGTTCCGGACTTCCGGGACTGGGACGTGGGGCCAACGTCCTGACTTTC. Translated, it gives CASSSGLPGLGRGANVLTF.

The chain links TRBV3-1 to TRBJ1-6, with a possible D match to TRBD1 (5 bases). The germline gives CDR1 LGHDT, CDR2 YNNKEL (reference sequence). The CDR3 is 15 amino acids. Trimming took off 6 bases at V and 3 bases at J, with 12 bases between the two ends. The DNA of the CDR3 is TGTGCCAGCAGTTCGGGGGGATACTATAATTCACCCCTCCACTTT. Protein: CASSSGGYYNSPLHF.

Notes on this clonotype: A much larger clone lies a single base off, so this may be a read error. V and J are TRBV4-1 and TRBJ2-7; no reliable D call. The V end lost 1 base, the J end lost 8 bases, and 12 bases lay between the germline ends. The CDR3 contains 13 residues. CDR1 and CDR2 from the germline V gene are MGHRA and YSYEKL. The CDR3 loop reads CASSQGAKAQQYF. In nucleotides, the CDR3 is TGCGCCAGCAGCCAAGGGGCAAAGGCACAGCAGTACTTC.

This clonotype was recorded a few times. This chain uses TRBV18 with TRBJ2-1; TRBD2 aligns across 8 bases. Germline-derived CDR1 and CDR2 are KGHSH and LQKENI. Germline trimming cut 3 bases from V and 6 bases from J; bases unmatched to any gene: 19. This CDR3 is built from 19 residues. CDR3 protein: CASSPGQAGGFSFSNEQFF. In nucleotides, the CDR3 is TGTGCCAGCTCACCTGGTCAGGCGGGAGGCTTTTCTTTTAGCAATGAGCAGTTCTTC.

The chain joins TRBV6-1 to TRBJ1-6; weak D call: TRBD1 (6 bases). Germline V gene data show CDR1 as MNHNS and CDR2 as SASEGT. V was trimmed by 7 bases and J by 7 bases, leaving 14 bases between them. There are 14 residues in the CDR3. Here the CDR3 reads CASKVRGTNSPLHF. Here the CDR3 DNA reads TGTGCCAGCAAGGTTCGGGGGACAAATTCACCCCTCCACTTT.

There are many counts of this clonotype. This chain links TRBV12-3 or TRBV12-4 with TRBJ1-2; D is unresolved. Trimming removed 4 bases from V and 5 bases from J, with 17 bases in between. This CDR3 spans 15 amino acids. The CDR3 loop is CASSSTTRTAYGYTF. The DNA of the CDR3 is TGTGCCAGCAGTTCGACGACACGGACGGCTTATGGCTACACCTTC.

This clonotype was counted many times. The chain uses TRBV28 and TRBJ1-1, with D possibly matching TRBD1 (5 bases). The germline gives CDR1 MDHEN, CDR2 SYDVKM. The CDR3 has 11 amino acids. V lost 7 bases and J lost 5, with 8 bases in between. The CDR3 region has the DNA TGTGCCAGCAACTACAGGACTGAAGCTTTCTTT. Amino acids: CASNYRTEAFF.

This clonotype was counted many times. The chain carries TRBV6-2 or TRBV6-3 and TRBJ2-3; 7 bases agree with TRBD1. Germline V gives CDR1 MNHEY, CDR2 SVGEGT. Germline trimming cut 2 bases from V and 4 bases from J; bases unmatched to any gene: 3. The CDR3 covers 14 residues. In DNA form, the CDR3 reads TGTGCCAGCAGTTACCGACAGGGAGCAGATACGCAGTATTTT. Protein sequence: CASSYRQGADTQYF.

This clonotype was seen a handful of times. This rearrangement joins TRBV3-1 to TRBJ2-1, with 11 bases fitting TRBD2. The germline gives CDR1 LGHDT, CDR2 YNNKEL (reference sequence). The CDR3 covers 17 residues. Losses at the gene ends were 0 bases for V and 12 bases for J; bases not matched to a gene: 13. Written as DNA, the CDR3 is TGTGCCAGCAGCCAAGACAGAGTTAAGACTAGCGGGATAGGGCAGTTCTTC. Its translation is CASSQDRVKTSGIGQFF.

This clonotype appeared many times. The chain couples TRBV12-3 or TRBV12-4 to TRBJ2-4, with 7 bases lining up with TRBD1. The CDR3 extends over 12 amino acids. With V trimmed by 6 bases and J by 13 bases, 9 bases remained unmatched. The CDR3 here is CASSPGQDEQYF. CDR3 in DNA: TGTGCCAGCAGCCCTGGACAGGACGAACAGTACTTC.

This clonotype was observed at least ten times. The chain recombines TRBV10-3 with TRBJ2-3; 10 bases align to TRBD2. CDR1 and CDR2 from the germline V gene are ENHRY and SYGVKD. The CDR3 has 15 amino acids. V lost 5 bases, J lost 1 base, and 3 bases stayed unmatched. The CDR3: CAISSGREGTDTQYF. Here the CDR3 DNA reads TGTGCCATCAGTAGCGGGAGGGAGGGCACAGATACGCAGTATTTT.

This clonotype has just a few counts. The rearrangement links TRBV28 to TRBJ2-7, with 14 bases matching TRBD2. Looked up from germline, CDR1 is MDHEN and CDR2 is SYDVKM. J lost 7 bases, V lost 10 bases, and 12 bases had no gene match. This CDR3 region has 15 residues. In nucleotides, the CDR3 is TGTGCCACCCAGACTAGCGGGAGGGCCCAGGGTGAGCAGTACTTC. Translation: CATQTSGRAQGEQYF. Full variable domain (remainder filled in from reference TRBV28 and TRBJ2-7): DVKVTQSSRYLVKRTGEKVFLECVQDMDHENMFWYRQDPGLGLRLIYFSYDVKMKEKGDIPEGYSVSREKKERFSLILESASTNQTSMYLCATQTSGRAQGEQYFGPGTRLTVT.

This clonotype appeared many times. This rearrangement joins TRBV7-9 to TRBJ2-7, with 9 nucleotides matching TRBD2. This CDR3 region has 12 residues. Germline-derived CDR1 and CDR2 are SEHNR and FQNEAQ (reference sequence). This CDR3 is CASSLGLAQTFV. CDR3 coding DNA: TGTGCCAGCAGCTTGGGACTAGCCCAAACTTTCGTC.

The chain joins TRBV20-1 to TRBJ2-5; a weak D match, TRBD2 (5 bases). The V gene lost 0 bases and the J gene lost 5 bases, with 13 bases spanning the gap. In germline, CDR1 is DFQATT, CDR2 SNEGSKA (reference sequence). The length of the CDR3 is 14 residues. The CDR3 region is CSARDPPRGETQYF. The CDR3 DNA reads TGCAGTGCTAGAGATCCCCCGCGAGGGGAGACCCAGTACTTC.

This clonotype was detected only a few times. This sequence joins TRBV3-1 and TRBJ2-2; 7 nucleotides match TRBD2. The CDR3 consists of 15 residues. Trimming cost V 1 base and J 6 bases; bases outside gene matches: 5. Germline CDR1 LGHDT, CDR2 YNNKEL (reference sequence). CDR3 sequence reads: CASSQAREISGELFF. The CDR3 DNA reads TGTGCCAGCAGCCAAGCGCGGGAGATCTCCGGGGAGCTGTTTTTT.

This clonotype was seen more than once but under ten times. The chain joins TRBV12-3 or TRBV12-4 to TRBJ2-5; 7 bases match TRBD2. The J segment lost 1 base and the V segment lost 4 bases, leaving 6 bases of the junction unmatched. The CDR3 has 15 amino acids. CDR3 nucleotides: TGTGCCAGCAGTTCCGGGACTAAGTTCCAAGAGACCCAGTACTTC. As protein: CASSSGTKFQETQYF.

This clonotype was counted a few times. V gene TRBV7-6 combines with J gene TRBJ2-1, with 11 bases matching TRBD1. J gave up 6 bases and V 2 bases, and 6 bases lay outside the gene matches. The germline gives CDR1 SGHVS, CDR2 FNYEAQ. The CDR3 consists of 16 residues. For the CDR3, the DNA is TGTGCCAGCAGCTTACTACCCGGGACAGGGGGCAATGAGCAGTTCTTC. Amino acid sequence: CASSLLPGTGGNEQFF.

Many counts were recorded for this clonotype. This chain connects TRBV29-1 to TRBJ1-3; the D gene is possibly TRBD1 (5 bases). Germline V lookup: CDR1 SQVTM, CDR2 ANQGSEA. The V end lost 7 bases, the J end lost 3 bases, and 10 bases lay between the germline ends. The CDR3 covers 12 residues. CDR3 coding DNA: TGCAGCGCACGGGGCGATGGAAACACCATATATTTT. Protein product: CSARGDGNTIYF.

This clonotype was counted a few times. This rearrangement joins TRBV9 to TRBJ2-4; tentatively, D is TRBD2 (6 bases). CDR3 length: 13 amino acids. The V and J ends lost 0 bases and 6 bases respectively, with 7 bases between them. Germline V CDR1 and CDR2: SGDLS, YYNGEE. The CDR3 DNA reads as TGTGCCAGCAGCGTAGTGGAGGGAAACATTCAGTACTTC. As protein: CASSVVEGNIQYF. The entire variable domain, with the rest obtained from reference TRBV9 and TRBJ2-4, is as follows: DSGVTQTPKHLITATGQRVTLRCSPRSGDLSVYWYQQSLDQGLQFLIQYYNGEERAKGNILERFSAQQFPDLHSELNLSSLELGDSALYFCASSVVEGNIQYFGAGTRLSVL.

This clonotype was seen repeatedly, ten times or more. This chain uses TRBV20-1 with TRBJ2-1; D is ambiguous. V was clipped by 6 bases and J by 9 bases, with 15 bases between them. Looked up from germline, CDR1 is DFQATT and CDR2 is SNEGSKA (reference sequence). This CDR3 is 12 amino acids long. CDR3 bases: TGCAGTGCCCGACTCAAGGGTGGTGAGCAGTTCTTC. The encoded protein is CSARLKGGEQFF.

The chain joins TRBV24-1 to TRBJ1-5; 7 bases align to TRBD1. Losses at the gene ends were 7 bases for V and 5 bases for J; bases not matched to a gene: 10. Germline lookup yields CDR1 KGHDR and CDR2 SFDVKD. The CDR3 contains 15 residues. CDR3 nucleotides: TGTGCCACCAGCGGATCCGGGACAGCTTATCAGCCCCAGCATTTT. Translated, it gives CATSGSGTAYQPQHF.

This clonotype was counted many times. The chain recombines TRBV5-1 with TRBJ2-7; TRBD1 or TRBD2 may be the D gene (5 bases each). V was shortened by 0 bases and J by 0 bases, with 10 bases between the two germline ends. This CDR3 has 15 amino acids. Germline CDR1 reads SGHRS; CDR2 reads YFSETQ. The CDR3 DNA is TGCGCCAGCAGCTTGGGGGACCTAAGCTCCTACGAGCAGTACGTC. It translates to CASSLGDLSSYEQYV.

This clonotype was recorded at least ten times. This sequence joins TRBV29-1 and TRBJ2-7; perhaps D is TRBD1 or TRBD2 (5 bases each). The CDR3 extends over 10 amino acids. Trimming pared 5 bases from V and 7 bases from J, leaving 9 bases between. Per germline, CDR1 SQVTM and CDR2 ANQGSEA. DNA for the CDR3: TGCAGCGTTCCCGAGGGGGAGCAGTACGTC. It translates to CSVPEGEQYV.

This clonotype was picked up many times. The genes are TRBV12-3 or TRBV12-4 and TRBJ2-1; 7 bases map to TRBD2. V was clipped by 2 bases and J by 8 bases; unmatched bases: 9. The CDR3 contains 15 residues. CDR3 bases: TGTGCCAGCAGTTTACGGGGGGTAGGGAGGGATGAGCAGTTCTTC. This sequence encodes CASSLRGVGRDEQFF.

This rearrangement joins TRBV18 to TRBJ2-7; D possibly corresponds to TRBD1 (6 bases). Germline CDR1 KGHSH, CDR2 LQKENI. The V gene lost 4 bases and the J gene lost 2 bases, with 12 bases spanning the gap. CDR3 length: 14 residues. This CDR3 is CASSQRTETYEQYF. The DNA for the CDR3 is TGTGCCAGCTCACAAAGGACAGAAACCTACGAGCAGTACTTC.